The 21 T cell receptor beta chains reported below all come from one sample, sequenced in a study of blood T cell repertoires in COVID-19. Produced via immunoSEQ multiplex PCR; TCRdb's table is partial and in-frame only. The sample lists 200,000 to 300,000 clones; over 80% were seen once. Sequenced: PBMCs or T cells enriched from blood (not recorded which). Receptors originate from a man aged 45 to 65 who had been exposed to COVID-19.

This chain joins TRBV11-2 and TRBJ2-7, with D maybe TRBD1 (6 bases). The V gene's germline CDR1 is SGHAT and CDR2 FQNNGV. The V end was cut by 2 bases, the J end by 2 bases, with 13 bases between. This CDR3 has 15 amino acids. The CDR3 protein is CASSLNPGVPYEQYF. The CDR3 bases are TGTGCCAGCAGCTTAAATCCAGGGGTCCCCTACGAGCAGTACTTC.

This chain connects TRBV12-3 or TRBV12-4 to TRBJ2-1; 7 bases map to TRBD1. The CDR3 loop spans 13 amino acids. V shed 6 bases, J shed 4 bases, and the junction held 3 bases outside the gene matches. CDR3 region: CASRWDSYNEQFF. The CDR3 bases are TGTGCCAGCAGGTGGGACAGTTACAATGAGCAGTTCTTC.

The V call is TRBV5-4, the J call TRBJ1-1; TRBD1 agrees at 11 bases. Germline CDR1 reads SGHNT; CDR2 reads YYREEE (reference sequence). V lost 1 base to trimming and J lost 4 bases; unmatched junction nucleotides: 6. CDR3 length: 16 residues. The CDR3 protein is CASSLRPGQGGTEAFF. DNA for the CDR3: TGTGCCAGCAGCTTGAGACCGGGACAGGGGGGCACTGAAGCTTTCTTT.

This rearrangement joins TRBV28 to TRBJ1-4, with 9 bases matching TRBD1. Germline CDR1 reads MDHEN; CDR2 reads SYDVKM. Germline trimming cut 1 base from V and 7 bases from J; bases unmatched to any gene: 7. The CDR3 is made up of 16 amino acids. The CDR3 spells CASSLYLGTGREKLFF. In DNA form, the CDR3 reads TGTGCCAGCAGTTTATATCTCGGGACAGGGCGTGAAAAACTGTTTTTT.

The rearrangement links TRBV5-1 to TRBJ2-2; 10 bases match TRBD2. Trimming at V came to 0 bases and at J to 5 bases, leaving 7 bases not matched to a gene. CDR1 and CDR2 (germline): SGHRS, YFSETQ. The CDR3 sequence is 17 residues long. CDR3 sequence (DNA): TGCGCCAGCAGCTTGGGGACTAGCGGAGTACGAACCGGGGAGCTGTTTTTT. Protein product: CASSLGTSGVRTGELFF.

This clone was counted a single time. This chain connects TRBV4-2 to TRBJ2-2, with TRBD1 identical over 8 bases. This CDR3 contains 20 residues. V gave up 0 bases and J gave up 5 bases; unmatched junction bases: 17. Germline assignment: CDR1 LGHNA and CDR2 YNFKEQ. The DNA of the CDR3 is TGTGCCAGCAGCCAAGAAACCAGGGGGCGCCTCGCTCTGAATACCGGGGAGCTGTTTTTT. Its protein is CASSQETRGRLALNTGELFF.

The V gene is TRBV29-1, the J gene TRBJ1-2, with D possibly being TRBD1 (5 bases). V lost 0 bases, J lost 3 bases, and 11 bases lay in between. CDR3 size: 14 residues. The V gene's germline CDR1 is SQVTM and CDR2 ANQGSEA. CDR3 amino acids: CSVEDRPGHYGYTF. The CDR3 DNA reads TGCAGCGTTGAAGATCGACCAGGGCACTATGGCTACACCTTC.

This chain connects TRBV18 to TRBJ1-5; 9 nucleotides match TRBD1. The CDR3 extends over 18 amino acids. Germline V gene sequence: CDR1 KGHSH, CDR2 LQKENI. The V and J ends lost 3 bases and 2 bases, in that order; junction bases with no gene match: 11. DNA of the CDR3: TGTGCCAGCTCACCCACATTAGGACAGGGGAAGGGCAATCAGCCCCAGCATTTT. It encodes CASSPTLGQGKGNQPQHF.

The CDR3 loop reads CASSPQTGVEDTQYF. The CDR3 nucleotides are TGTGCCAGCAGCCCACAGACAGGGGTAGAAGATACGCAGTATTTT. V gene TRBV7-3 combines with J gene TRBJ2-3; 8 nucleotides align to TRBD1. The CDR3 contains 15 residues. J gave up 5 bases and V 5 bases, and 9 bases lay outside the gene matches. Germline V gene data show CDR1 as SGHTA and CDR2 as FQGTGA.

This chain connects TRBV15 to TRBJ1-2; D is unclear. CDR1 and CDR2 from the germline V gene are LNHNV and YYDKDF (reference sequence). The CDR3 covers 14 residues. Trimming cost V 9 bases and J 4 bases, with 18 bases left between them. DNA of the CDR3: TGTGCCACGGCCTGGGCCGAGGGTCCCTATGGCTACACCTTC. Translating gives CATAWAEGPYGYTF.

V gene TRBV7-3 combines with J gene TRBJ2-2; D gene ambiguous. Germline V gene sequence: CDR1 SGHTA, CDR2 FQGTGA. The CDR3 covers 16 residues. V was shortened by 2 bases and J by 0 bases, with 10 bases between the two germline ends. CDR3 DNA: TGTGCCAGCAGCTTATTGCGCGTGACGAACACCGGGGAGCTGTTTTTT. Protein sequence: CASSLLRVTNTGELFF.

This chain connects TRBV5-1 to TRBJ2-5, with D unresolved. Trimming shortened V by 3 bases and J by 4 bases, and 19 bases separated the two germline ends. The length of the CDR3 is 16 residues. CDR1 and CDR2 from the germline V gene are SGHRS and YFSETQ. CDR3 DNA: TGCGCCAGCAGCTGGAGAGGCCTTGGCCGCTTAGAGACCCAGTACTTC. It specifies CASSWRGLGRLETQYF.

This clone was counted at least ten times. As DNA, the CDR3 is TGTGCCACCAGAGGGCTAGCGGCAGATACGCAGTATTTT. This sequence encodes CATRGLAADTQYF. The J gene is TRBJ2-3, the V gene TRBV15, with 7 bases aligning to TRBD2. In germline, CDR1 is LNHNV, CDR2 YYDKDF (reference sequence). The CDR3 consists of 13 residues. J lost 4 bases, V lost 6 bases, and 4 bases had no gene match.

V gene TRBV5-1 combines with J gene TRBJ2-1, with 10 bases fitting TRBD1. The CDR3 consists of 15 residues. Germline trimming cut 0 bases from V and 6 bases from J; bases unmatched to any gene: 3. Germline lookup yields CDR1 SGHRS and CDR2 YFSETQ. Here the CDR3 DNA reads TGCGCCAGCAGCTTGGTCGGGACAGGGGTCAATGAGCAGTTCTTC. This sequence encodes CASSLVGTGVNEQFF.

Note on this clone: Other nucleotide sequences in the sample specify the same CDR3. V usage is TRBV5-1 and J usage is TRBJ1-4; D not resolved. This CDR3 has 13 amino acids. Germline V gives CDR1 SGHRS, CDR2 YFSETQ. The ends were cut back, 7 bases at V and 0 bases at J, with 7 bases in the middle. CDR3 in amino acids: CASRTATNEKLFF. DNA for the CDR3: TGCGCCAGCCGGACTGCAACTAATGAAAAACTGTTTTTT.

The V gene is TRBV23-1, the J gene TRBJ2-5; 10 bases are shared with TRBD2. TRBV23-1 is known as an ORF, though its function is uncertain. Trimming at V came to 4 bases and at J to 5 bases, leaving 10 bases not matched to a gene. This CDR3 spans 16 amino acids. CDR3 bases: TGCGCCAGCAGTCCCCTTGGAGCGGGAGGGCTTGAGACCCAGTACTTC. It codes for CASSPLGAGGLETQYF.

The chain recombines TRBV6-5 with TRBJ1-1; D gene uncertain. Trimming cost V 6 bases and J 11 bases, with 13 bases left between them. The CDR3 extends over 11 amino acids. Looked up from germline, CDR1 is MNHEY and CDR2 is SVGAGI. The CDR3 sequence is CASSRGLSAFF. CDR3 sequence (DNA): TGTGCCAGCAGCCGTGGACTTTCCGCTTTCTTT.

V is TRBV2 and J is TRBJ2-6; D gene ambiguous. Germline V lookup: CDR1 SNHLY, CDR2 FYNNEI. The CDR3 covers 17 residues. Trimming removed 7 bases from V and 0 bases from J, with 16 bases in between. The DNA of the CDR3 is TGTGCCAGCAACGAACGCGGCAGAGACTCTGGGGCCAACGTCCTGACTTTC. Translation: CASNERGRDSGANVLTF.

This clone was seen ten or more times. The chain couples TRBV4-2 to TRBJ2-5, with a possible D match to TRBD2 (6 bases). V dropped 0 bases and J dropped 4 bases, with 12 bases sitting between them. Germline values: CDR1 LGHNA, CDR2 YNFKEQ. This CDR3 contains 15 residues. The CDR3 loop is CASSQEVGGGETQYF. The CDR3 DNA sequence: TGTGCCAGCAGCCAAGAGGTCGGGGGAGGAGAGACCCAGTACTTC.

In the case of this clone: At one end the junction does not follow the germline gene, possibly because of a read error. The chain carries TRBV20-1 and TRBJ1-2, with D possibly being TRBD1 (6 bases). The CDR3 spans 11 residues. Germline values: CDR1 DFQATT, CDR2 SNEGSKA (reference sequence). This CDR3 is CSARDRAGVGF. CDR3 DNA: TGCAGTGCTAGAGATCGGGCAGGGGTGGGGTTC.

The chain carries TRBV27 and TRBJ1-4, with 7 bases lining up with TRBD1. The CDR3 runs to 15 residues. Trimming removed 5 bases from V and 6 bases from J; junction bases left unmatched: 9. CDR1 MNHEY and CDR2 SMNVEV come from the germline V gene (reference sequence). The CDR3 DNA is TGTGCCAGCAGTGCCAGACAGGGTCTGGATGAAAAACTGTTTTTT. Amino acids: CASSARQGLDEKLFF.